Presented here are 4 T cell receptor beta chains from one specimen sequenced in a study of metastatic and nonmetastatic thyroid tumors. With MiXCR, TCRdb called clones anew from the PCR reads. Counted here are roughly 71,000 clones, more than 15% occurring once; the ten biggest clones make up roughly 13%. Thyroid surgery was preceded by no treatment in any patient. Sequenced: blood. The origin of the receptors is a female donor with papillary thyroid cancer or a benign thyroid nodule (not recorded which). Some clones in this sample may be carry-over from other donors' samples.

This clone was found many times. The chain recombines TRBV27 with TRBJ2-7; D call uncertain. V gave up 5 bases and J gave up 4 bases, with 12 bases separating them. The CDR3 covers 13 residues. The germline V gene has CDR1 MNHEY and CDR2 SMNVEV (reference sequence). CDR3 residues: CASSLGPFYEQYF. In DNA, the CDR3 is TGTGCCAGCAGTCTCGGACCGTTTTACGAGCAGTACTTC.

This clone was seen repeatedly, ten times or more. The chain has TRBV11-3 and TRBJ2-1; 7 nucleotides line up with TRBD2. The CDR3 covers 14 residues. CDR1 is SGHNT, CDR2 YENEEA, per germline. With V trimmed by 10 bases and J by 5 bases, 11 bases remained unmatched. The CDR3 sequence is CATGTTLFNNEQFF. CDR3 sequence (DNA): TGTGCCACCGGGACTACGCTTTTTAACAATGAGCAGTTCTTC.

In its sample, this clone was seen many times. This sequence joins TRBV6-2 or TRBV6-3 and TRBJ2-1; tentative D call: TRBD2 (6 bases). Per germline, CDR1 MNHEY and CDR2 SVGEGT. The CDR3 extends over 17 amino acids. The V end was cut by 4 bases, the J end by 4 bases, with 20 bases between. The CDR3 nucleotides read TGTGCCAGCAGTTTAAGGACTAACGGGGGAATGTACAATGAGCAGTTCTTC. Residues: CASSLRTNGGMYNEQFF.

The rearrangement joins TRBV5-1 to TRBJ2-3, with a weak D call TRBD1 (5 bases). This CDR3 comprises 15 residues. Germline V gene lookup returns CDR1 SGHRS and CDR2 YFSETQ. V was clipped by 4 bases and J by 1 base, with 13 bases between them. The CDR3 protein is CASSIGHGGTDTQYF. The CDR3 nucleotides are TGCGCCAGCAGCATAGGACATGGTGGCACAGATACGCAGTATTTT.